This TCR beta chain appears in the sequencing data of a study of blood T cell repertoires in COVID-19. Looking at the study overall: Acute and convalescent COVID-19 samples came from the United States, Italy and Spain. Sample material is recorded as cDNA or gDNA derived from T cells, B-cell-depleted T cells, or PBMCs.

In the authors' methods: Counts of nucleated cells, estimated from reference gene primer amplification, were obtained. Assay used: immunoSEQ multiplex PCR; TCRdb lists only in-frame clones, some missing. Clone size and the V and J calls come from that table; the DNA yielded D and trimming. The sample includes 110,000 to 150,000 clones, 65% to 80% seen only once; the top ten take 4% to 4.5%. Trimming took 3 bases from V and 8 from J; bases not matched to a gene: 7. CDR1 is SEHNR and CDR2 is FQNEAQ in the germline V gene (reference sequence). The CDR3 loop spans 14 amino acids. Specimen: peripheral blood. The chain has TRBV7-9 and TRBJ2-1, with 7 bases matching TRBD1. This receptor was identified in a man aged 55 to 69 with acute or convalescent COVID-19. CDR3 nucleotide sequence: TGTGCCAGCAGCTTGGTGACAGGGTACCATGAGCAGTTCTTC. It is translated as CASSLVTGYHEQFF.